The rows below give T cell receptor beta chains drawn from one sample of a study of blood T cell repertoires in COVID-19. Data came from immunoSEQ multiplex PCR; TCRdb stores just in-frame clones and leaves some out. This table holds 200,000 to 300,000 clones, about four fifths found once. Sequencing input: peripheral blood. The receptors here all came from an elderly man with acute or convalescent COVID-19. CDR3s include the opening cysteine and the closing phenylalanine or tryptophan. Each record gives: D gene, clone size, J gene, V gene, CDR3 DNA, CDR3 protein. The D gene is left open where the match is weak. Expanded clones get a size class; other rows say once, few or many, or leave the size out.

d_gene: TRBD1; abundance: .; j_gene: TRBJ1-6; v_gene: TRBV4-2; CDR3nt: TGTGCCAGCAGCCAAGATCGCCAGGGGGGATATTCACCCCTCCACTTT; CDR3aa: CASSQDRQGGYSPLHF
d_gene: .; abundance: once; j_gene: TRBJ1-1; v_gene: TRBV5-1; CDR3nt: TGCGCCAGCAGCTTGAGGGCTTCGGGATTGGAAGCTTTCTTT; CDR3aa: CASSLRASGLEAFF
d_gene: .; abundance: .; j_gene: TRBJ1-6; v_gene: TRBV2; CDR3nt: TGTGCCAGCAGTGAATTAGGGGGAAGTTCACCCCTCCACTTT; CDR3aa: CASSELGGSSPLHF
d_gene: TRBD1; abundance: .; j_gene: TRBJ1-5; v_gene: TRBV27; CDR3nt: TGTGCCAGCAGCCGGACAGGGTTCAATCAGCCCCAGCATTTT; CDR3aa: CASSRTGFNQPQHF
d_gene: TRBD1; abundance: .; j_gene: TRBJ2-7; v_gene: TRBV24-1; CDR3nt: TGTGCCACCAGTGACCCCGGGACAGGGATTTACGAGCAGTACTTC; CDR3aa: CATSDPGTGIYEQYF
d_gene: .; abundance: .; j_gene: TRBJ2-4; v_gene: TRBV28; CDR3nt: TGTGCCAGCAGACCTGGGACAACGATAGCCAAAAACATTCAGTACTTC; CDR3aa: CASRPGTTIAKNIQYF
d_gene: TRBD1; abundance: .; j_gene: TRBJ1-2; v_gene: TRBV6-5; CDR3nt: TGTGCCAGCAGGAGGGGGCAGGACTATGGCTACACCTTC; CDR3aa: CASRRGQDYGYTF
d_gene: .; abundance: .; j_gene: TRBJ2-2; v_gene: TRBV5-1; CDR3nt: TGCGCCAGCAGCTTGGCGACAGTTAACACCGGGGAGCTGTTTTTT; CDR3aa: CASSLATVNTGELFF
d_gene: .; abundance: .; j_gene: TRBJ1-5; v_gene: TRBV5-5; CDR3nt: TGTGCCAGCAGCTTTTATCCGGGATCAGCGAGCAATCAGCCCCAGCATTTT; CDR3aa: CASSFYPGSASNQPQHF
d_gene: TRBD1; abundance: .; j_gene: TRBJ1-4; v_gene: TRBV6-5; CDR3nt: TGTGCCAGCAGTCCGCGGACAGGTCCCGATAAGGTGTTTTTT; CDR3aa: CASSPRTGPDKVFF
d_gene: .; abundance: .; j_gene: TRBJ1-1; v_gene: TRBV11-2; CDR3nt: TGTGCCAGCAGCTTAGGAATAGGGGGGAACACTGAAGCTTTCTTT; CDR3aa: CASSLGIGGNTEAFF
d_gene: TRBD2; abundance: .; j_gene: TRBJ2-1; v_gene: TRBV2; CDR3nt: TGTGCCAGCACCCGAGGGACTAGCGAGGGCAATGAGCAGTTCTTC; CDR3aa: CASTRGTSEGNEQFF
d_gene: TRBD1; abundance: once; j_gene: TRBJ1-5; v_gene: TRBV5-6; CDR3nt: TGTGCCAGCAGTTCCGCCGGGACAGGCAGGCAGCCCCAGCATTTT; CDR3aa: CASSSAGTGRQPQHF
d_gene: .; abundance: .; j_gene: TRBJ1-6; v_gene: TRBV7-7; CDR3nt: TGTGCCAGCAGCTTAGGAGGGAATTCACCCCTCCACTTT; CDR3aa: CASSLGGNSPLHF
d_gene: TRBD1; abundance: .; j_gene: TRBJ2-7; v_gene: TRBV9; CDR3nt: TGTGCCAGCAGCGTAACCCGACAGGGTTACGAGCAGTACTTC; CDR3aa: CASSVTRQGYEQYF
d_gene: .; abundance: .; j_gene: TRBJ1-2; v_gene: TRBV5-4; CDR3nt: TGTGCCAGCAGCTTGCAGGGGTCATATGGCTACACCTTC; CDR3aa: CASSLQGSYGYTF
d_gene: .; abundance: .; j_gene: TRBJ1-6; v_gene: TRBV19; CDR3nt: TGTGCCAGTACCCTAAGGGCAGGGGTCAATTCACCCCTCCACTTT; CDR3aa: CASTLRAGVNSPLHF
d_gene: TRBD1; abundance: .; j_gene: TRBJ1-1; v_gene: TRBV18; CDR3nt: TGTGCCAGCTCACCACCGGGACAGGGGGGCACTGAAGCTTTCTTT; CDR3aa: CASSPPGQGGTEAFF
d_gene: TRBD1; abundance: .; j_gene: TRBJ1-2; v_gene: TRBV5-1; CDR3nt: TGCGCCAGCAGCCGGGACAGGGTCCAAGGCTACACCTTC; CDR3aa: CASSRDRVQGYTF
d_gene: TRBD1; abundance: few; j_gene: TRBJ2-7; v_gene: TRBV15; CDR3nt: TGTGCCACCAGCAGAGATCCAGGGGGTCAGGTCGAGCAGTACTTC; CDR3aa: CATSRDPGGQVEQYF
d_gene: .; abundance: .; j_gene: TRBJ2-2; v_gene: TRBV7-9; CDR3nt: TGTGCCAGCAGCCTACCGGGGCAGGGACCCGGGGGCGGGGAGCTGTTTTTT; CDR3aa: CASSLPGQGPGGGELFF
d_gene: TRBD2; abundance: .; j_gene: TRBJ2-3; v_gene: TRBV6-5; CDR3nt: TGTGCCAGCAGTTTAAACGGGGCGGGAGGGTATTTT; CDR3aa: CASSLNGAGGYF
d_gene: TRBD1; abundance: .; j_gene: TRBJ1-2; v_gene: TRBV27; CDR3nt: TGTGCCAGCAGTACTACAGGGGGCAACTATGGCTACACCTTC; CDR3aa: CASSTTGGNYGYTF
d_gene: .; abundance: .; j_gene: TRBJ2-3; v_gene: TRBV18; CDR3nt: TGTGCCAGCTCACCAATCCCTGTCCTGGACAGCAACACAGATACGCAGTATTTT; CDR3aa: CASSPIPVLDSNTDTQYF
d_gene: .; abundance: .; j_gene: TRBJ1-1; v_gene: TRBV2; CDR3nt: TGTGCCAGCATCCAATCCCGACAAATGAACACTGAAGCTTTCTTT; CDR3aa: CASIQSRQMNTEAFF
d_gene: TRBD1; abundance: .; j_gene: TRBJ1-1; v_gene: TRBV6-5; CDR3nt: TGTGCCAGCAGAGGGACAGGGTTGAGCACTGAAGCTTTCTTT; CDR3aa: CASRGTGLSTEAFF
d_gene: TRBD1; abundance: .; j_gene: TRBJ2-3; v_gene: TRBV5-1; CDR3nt: TGCGCCAGCAGCTTGGCATGGGACAGGGGCCCAGATACGCAGTATTTT; CDR3aa: CASSLAWDRGPDTQYF
d_gene: TRBD1; abundance: .; j_gene: TRBJ2-4; v_gene: TRBV5-1; CDR3nt: TGCGCCAGCAGCTTCGGACAGGGGGCCTACATTCAGTACTTC; CDR3aa: CASSFGQGAYIQYF
d_gene: TRBD2; abundance: once; j_gene: TRBJ2-1; v_gene: TRBV5-8; CDR3nt: TGTGCCAGCAGCTTGAAAGCGGGGGGGAACAATGAGCAGTTCTTC; CDR3aa: CASSLKAGGNNEQFF
d_gene: .; abundance: few; j_gene: TRBJ1-1; v_gene: TRBV28; CDR3nt: TGTGCCAGCAGTTTATCCGCCCCCCAGGGGAACACTGAAGCTTTCTTT; CDR3aa: CASSLSAPQGNTEAFF
d_gene: .; abundance: .; j_gene: TRBJ1-1; v_gene: TRBV6-6; CDR3nt: TGTGCCAGCAGTTCTCCCGGGACACGAGCTTTCTTT; CDR3aa: CASSSPGTRAFF
d_gene: TRBD1; abundance: once; j_gene: TRBJ1-1; v_gene: TRBV7-2; CDR3nt: TGTGCCAGCAGCCGGGGGACAGGGATGAACACTGAAGCTTTCTTT; CDR3aa: CASSRGTGMNTEAFF
d_gene: .; abundance: .; j_gene: TRBJ1-1; v_gene: TRBV28; CDR3nt: TGTGCCAGCAGCCAAGGACAGTTCAGGAACACTGAAGCTTTCTTT; CDR3aa: CASSQGQFRNTEAFF
d_gene: .; abundance: .; j_gene: TRBJ2-3; v_gene: TRBV4-2; CDR3nt: TGTGCCAGCAGCCAACGAGGCAGCACAGATACGCAGTATTTT; CDR3aa: CASSQRGSTDTQYF
d_gene: TRBD2; abundance: .; j_gene: TRBJ2-1; v_gene: TRBV10-1; CDR3nt: TGCGCCAGCAGTGAGAAGTATGTGCGGGAGGGCCTTTCGGGGGAGCAGTTCTTC; CDR3aa: CASSEKYVREGLSGEQFF
d_gene: TRBD1; abundance: few; j_gene: TRBJ1-5; v_gene: TRBV14; CDR3nt: TGTGCCAGCAGCCAAGGGACAGGACAGCCCCAGCATTTT; CDR3aa: CASSQGTGQPQHF
d_gene: .; abundance: .; j_gene: TRBJ2-1; v_gene: TRBV9; CDR3nt: TGTGCCAGCAGCGTAAATGGACAAAAGTACAATGAGCAGTTCTTC; CDR3aa: CASSVNGQKYNEQFF
d_gene: TRBD2; abundance: .; j_gene: TRBJ2-7; v_gene: TRBV4-1; CDR3nt: TGCGCCAGCAGCCAAGATTGGGCTAGCGGGAGACCTCTCTACGAGCAGTACTTC; CDR3aa: CASSQDWASGRPLYEQYF
d_gene: .; abundance: .; j_gene: TRBJ2-1; v_gene: TRBV6-5; CDR3nt: TGTGCCAGCACTAACAGGGTAAATGAGCAGTTCTTC; CDR3aa: CASTNRVNEQFF
d_gene: .; abundance: .; j_gene: TRBJ2-1; v_gene: TRBV5-1; CDR3nt: TGCGCCAGCAGCTTGGAGGGGGACCTCTCCTACAATGAGCAGTTCTTC; CDR3aa: CASSLEGDLSYNEQFF